The next 5 T cell receptor beta chains were all read from a single sample in a study of human T cells and chemical hapten exposure. TCRdb re-analysed the RACE reads in MiXCR, keeping a single row per CDR3 protein. This sample has some 180,000 distinct CDR3 sequences, with about 22% found just once. Described time point: patch test 1, 2 weeks after DPC sensitization. Specified treatment: therapeutic diphenylcyclopropenone sensitization with weekly scalp DPC. Source: whole blood, taken in connection with sensitization to the hapten diphenylcyclopropenone (DPC). The receptors stem from a woman aged 50 to 65 with alopecia areata. Some clones in this sample may be carry-over from other donors' samples.

This chain joins TRBV7-9 and TRBJ1-1; D might be TRBD1 (6 bases). This CDR3 contains 15 residues. Trimming cost V 10 bases and J 5 bases, with 23 bases left between them. Looked up from germline, CDR1 is SEHNR and CDR2 is FQNEAQ (reference sequence). The CDR3 sequence: CAILPQGYEGTEAFF. The CDR3 nucleotides are TGTGCCATCTTACCTCAGGGGTACGAGGGGACTGAAGCTTTCTTT.

This clonotype was counted only a few times. The gene calls are TRBV20-1 and TRBJ2-7, with 12 bases that match TRBD2. V was pared by 6 bases and J by 0 bases, with 3 bases of the junction left unmatched. The germline V gene encodes CDR1 DFQATT and CDR2 SNEGSKA (reference sequence). The CDR3 is 14 amino acids. The CDR3 sequence: CSALLAGGSYEQYF. CDR3 sequence (DNA): TGCAGTGCACTACTAGCGGGAGGCTCCTACGAGCAGTACTTC.

The V and J genes are TRBV20-1 and TRBJ2-6, with D uncertain. V dropped 0 bases and J dropped 0 bases, with 6 bases sitting between them. Germline values: CDR1 DFQATT, CDR2 SNEGSKA (reference sequence). CDR3 length equals 15 residues. CDR3 residues: CSARDHGSGANVLTF. The CDR3 region has the DNA TGCAGTGCTAGAGATCACGGCTCTGGGGCCAACGTCCTGACTTTC.

This clonotype showed up just a few times. The rearrangement links TRBV20-1 to TRBJ2-1; 7 nucleotides agree with TRBD1. Germline V gene data show CDR1 as DFQATT and CDR2 as SNEGSKA (reference sequence). The CDR3 contains 15 residues. J lost 5 bases, V lost 1 base, and 8 bases had no gene match. CDR3 loop: CSARVMTGINNEQFF. In DNA, the CDR3 is TGCAGTGCTAGAGTAATGACAGGGATAAACAATGAGCAGTTCTTC.

The chain recombines TRBV20-1 with TRBJ2-1, with TRBD2 matching 8 bases. This CDR3 is 15 amino acids long. J gave up 3 bases and V 3 bases, and 7 bases lay outside the gene matches. CDR1 is DFQATT and CDR2 is SNEGSKA in the germline V gene (reference sequence). The CDR3 bases are TGCAGTGCTAGTGCCGGTAGCGGGGACTACAATGAGCAGTTCTTC. It encodes CSASAGSGDYNEQFF.